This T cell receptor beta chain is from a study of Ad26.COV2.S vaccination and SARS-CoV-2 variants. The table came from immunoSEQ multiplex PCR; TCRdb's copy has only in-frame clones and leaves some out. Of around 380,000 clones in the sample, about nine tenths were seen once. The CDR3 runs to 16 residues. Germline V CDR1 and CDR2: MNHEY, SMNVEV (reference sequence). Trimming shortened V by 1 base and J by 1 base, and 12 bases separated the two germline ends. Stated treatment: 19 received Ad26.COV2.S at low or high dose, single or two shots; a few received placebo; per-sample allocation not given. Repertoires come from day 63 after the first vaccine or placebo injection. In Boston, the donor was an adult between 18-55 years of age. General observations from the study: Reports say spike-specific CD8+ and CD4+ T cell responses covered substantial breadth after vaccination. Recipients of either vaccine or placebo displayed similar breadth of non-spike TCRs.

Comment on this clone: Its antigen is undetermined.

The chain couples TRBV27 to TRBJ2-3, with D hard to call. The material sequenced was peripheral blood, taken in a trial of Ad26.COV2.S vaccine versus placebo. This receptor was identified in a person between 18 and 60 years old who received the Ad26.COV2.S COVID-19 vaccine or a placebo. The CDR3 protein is CASSLLSPSGTDTQYF. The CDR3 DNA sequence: TGTGCCAGCAGTTTATTGTCTCCATCGGGCACAGATACGCAGTATTTT.